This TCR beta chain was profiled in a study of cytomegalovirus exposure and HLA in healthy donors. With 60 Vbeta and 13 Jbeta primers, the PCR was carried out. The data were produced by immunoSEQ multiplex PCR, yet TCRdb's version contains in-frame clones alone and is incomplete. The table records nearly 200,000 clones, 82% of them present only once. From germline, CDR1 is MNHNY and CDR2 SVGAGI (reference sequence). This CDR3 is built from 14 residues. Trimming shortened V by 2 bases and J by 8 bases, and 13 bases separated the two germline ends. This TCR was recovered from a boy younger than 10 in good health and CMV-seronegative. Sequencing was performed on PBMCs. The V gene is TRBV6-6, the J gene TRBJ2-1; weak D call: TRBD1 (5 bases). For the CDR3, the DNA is TGTGCCAGCAGTTACAGGAGCAGGGTCCATGAGCAGTTCTTC. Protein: CASSYRSRVHEQFF.